This T cell receptor (beta chain) was observed in a study of T cell responses to AZD1222 COVID-19 vaccine. Points from the study as a whole: Vaccination with two AZD1222 doses was followed by a rise in Spike-specific TCR breadth and depth.

Of note for this clone: What it recognizes is unknown.

Per germline, CDR1 SEHNR and CDR2 FQNEAQ (reference sequence). The CDR3 loop spans 15 amino acids. V lost 5 bases, J lost 7 bases, and 15 bases lay in between. Assay: immunoSEQ multiplex PCR; the TCRdb copy retains only in-frame clones and omits some. The sample holds fewer than 200,000 clones, under 95% seen once. The chain couples TRBV7-9 to TRBJ1-6; a weak D match, TRBD1 (5 bases). The starting material was peripheral blood, obtained on day 0 of MenACWY control vaccination. The clonotype was recovered from an adult in good health. The DNA of the CDR3 is TGTGCCAGCAGCGGACCTCGGGGCCAGAATTCACCCCTCCACTTT. This translates into CASSGPRGQNSPLHF.